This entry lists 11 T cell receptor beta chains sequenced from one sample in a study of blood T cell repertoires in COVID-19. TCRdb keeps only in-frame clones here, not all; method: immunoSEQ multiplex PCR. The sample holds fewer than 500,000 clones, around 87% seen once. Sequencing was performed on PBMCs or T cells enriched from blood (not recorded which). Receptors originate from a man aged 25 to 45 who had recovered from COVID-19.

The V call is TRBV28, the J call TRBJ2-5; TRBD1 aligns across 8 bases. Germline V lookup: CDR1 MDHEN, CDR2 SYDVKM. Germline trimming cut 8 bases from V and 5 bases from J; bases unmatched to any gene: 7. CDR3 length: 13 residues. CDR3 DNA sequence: TGTGCCAGCCACCGGACAGGGTTGGAGACCCAGTACTTC. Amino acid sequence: CASHRTGLETQYF.

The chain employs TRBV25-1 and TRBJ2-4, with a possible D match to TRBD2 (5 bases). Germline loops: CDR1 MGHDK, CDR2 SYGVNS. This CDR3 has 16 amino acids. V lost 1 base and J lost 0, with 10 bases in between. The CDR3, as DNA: TGTGCCAGCAGTGAATTCAATCGGGGAGCCAAAAACATTCAGTACTTC. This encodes CASSEFNRGAKNIQYF. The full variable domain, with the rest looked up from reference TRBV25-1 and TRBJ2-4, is EADIYQTPRYLVIGTGKKITLECSQTMGHDKMYWYQQDPGMELHLIHYSYGVNSTEKGDLSSESTVSRIRTEHFPLTLESARPSHTSQYLCASSEFNRGAKNIQYFGAGTRLSVL.

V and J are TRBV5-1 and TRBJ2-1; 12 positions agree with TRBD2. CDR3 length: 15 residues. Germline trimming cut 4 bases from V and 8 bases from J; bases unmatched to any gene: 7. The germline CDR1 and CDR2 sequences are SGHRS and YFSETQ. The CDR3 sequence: CASSLAGGPRDEQFF. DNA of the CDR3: TGCGCCAGCAGCCTAGCGGGAGGGCCACGCGATGAGCAGTTCTTC.

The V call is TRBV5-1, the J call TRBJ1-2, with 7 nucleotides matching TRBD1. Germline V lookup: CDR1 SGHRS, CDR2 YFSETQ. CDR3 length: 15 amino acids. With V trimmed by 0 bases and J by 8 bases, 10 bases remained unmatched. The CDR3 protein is CASSLEQGTLMGYTF. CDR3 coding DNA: TGCGCCAGCAGCTTGGAACAGGGGACCCTTATGGGCTACACCTTC.

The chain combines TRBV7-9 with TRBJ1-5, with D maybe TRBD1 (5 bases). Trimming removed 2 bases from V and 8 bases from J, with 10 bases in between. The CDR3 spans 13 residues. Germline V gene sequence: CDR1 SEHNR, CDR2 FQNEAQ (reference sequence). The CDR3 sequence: CASSLQGSEPQHF. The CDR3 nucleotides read TGTGCCAGCAGCTTACAGGGTAGTGAGCCCCAGCATTTT. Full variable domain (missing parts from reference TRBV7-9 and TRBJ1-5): DTGVSQNPRHKITKRGQNVTFRCDPISEHNRLYWYRQTLGQGPEFLTYFQNEAQLEKSRLLSDRFSAERPKGSFSTLEIQRTEQGDSAMYLCASSLQGSEPQHFGDGTRLSIL.

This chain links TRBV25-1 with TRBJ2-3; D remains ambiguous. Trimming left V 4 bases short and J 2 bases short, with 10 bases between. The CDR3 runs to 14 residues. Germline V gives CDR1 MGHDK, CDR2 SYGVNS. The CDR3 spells CASSVRGYTDTQYF. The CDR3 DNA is TGTGCCAGCAGTGTGCGCGGATACACAGATACGCAGTATTTT.

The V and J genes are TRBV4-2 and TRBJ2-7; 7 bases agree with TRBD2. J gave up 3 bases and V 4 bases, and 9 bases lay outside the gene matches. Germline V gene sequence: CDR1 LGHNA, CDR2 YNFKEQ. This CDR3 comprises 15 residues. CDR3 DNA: TGTGCCAGCAGCCGGCATCTAGCGGAAGACTACGAGCAGTACTTC. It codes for CASSRHLAEDYEQYF.

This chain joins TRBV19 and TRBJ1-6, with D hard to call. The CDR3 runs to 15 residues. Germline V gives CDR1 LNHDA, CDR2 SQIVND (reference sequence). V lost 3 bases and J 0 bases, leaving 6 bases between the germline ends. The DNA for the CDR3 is TGTGCCAGTAGTATCGGGAGCTCCTATAATTCACCCCTCCACTTT. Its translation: CASSIGSSYNSPLHF.

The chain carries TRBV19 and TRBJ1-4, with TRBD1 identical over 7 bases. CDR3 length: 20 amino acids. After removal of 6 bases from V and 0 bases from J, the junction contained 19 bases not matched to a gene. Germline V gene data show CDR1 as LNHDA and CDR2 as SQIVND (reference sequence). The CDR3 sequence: CASSSTRIGQAIATNEKLFF. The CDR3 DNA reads TGTGCCAGTAGCAGCACCAGAATAGGACAGGCGATAGCAACTAATGAAAAACTGTTTTTT.

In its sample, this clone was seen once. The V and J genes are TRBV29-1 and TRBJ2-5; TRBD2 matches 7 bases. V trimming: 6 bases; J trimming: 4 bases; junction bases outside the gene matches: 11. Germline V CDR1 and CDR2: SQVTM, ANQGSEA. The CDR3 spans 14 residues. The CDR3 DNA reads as TGCAGCGTAGGACCAAGCGGGACTGGAGAGACCCAGTACTTC. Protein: CSVGPSGTGETQYF.

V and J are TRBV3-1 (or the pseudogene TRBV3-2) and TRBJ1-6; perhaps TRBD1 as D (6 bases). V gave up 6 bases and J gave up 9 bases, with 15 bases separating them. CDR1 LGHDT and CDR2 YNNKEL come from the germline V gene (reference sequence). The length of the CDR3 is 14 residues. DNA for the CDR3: TGTGCCAGCAGACAGGGATACGCTAGTTCACCCCTCCACTTT. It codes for CASRQGYASSPLHF.